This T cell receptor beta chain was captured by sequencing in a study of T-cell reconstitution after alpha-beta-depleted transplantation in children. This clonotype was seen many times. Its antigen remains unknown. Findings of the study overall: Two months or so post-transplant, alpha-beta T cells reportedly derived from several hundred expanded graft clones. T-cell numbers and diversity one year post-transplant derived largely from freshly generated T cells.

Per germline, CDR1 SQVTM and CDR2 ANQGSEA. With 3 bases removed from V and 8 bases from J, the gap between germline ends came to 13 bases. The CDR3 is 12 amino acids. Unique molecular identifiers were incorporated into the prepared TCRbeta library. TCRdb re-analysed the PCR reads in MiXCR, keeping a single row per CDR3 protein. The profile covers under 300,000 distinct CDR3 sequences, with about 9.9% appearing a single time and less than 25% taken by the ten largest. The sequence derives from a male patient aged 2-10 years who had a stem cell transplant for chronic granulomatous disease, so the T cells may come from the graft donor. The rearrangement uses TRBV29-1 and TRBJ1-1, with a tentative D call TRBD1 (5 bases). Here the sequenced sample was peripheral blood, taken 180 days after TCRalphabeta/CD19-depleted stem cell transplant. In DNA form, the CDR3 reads TGCAGCGTTGACTTTGGGACGTCAGAAGCTTTCTTT. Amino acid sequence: CSVDFGTSEAFF.